These T cell receptor beta chains were read from a single sample in a study of T cell repertoires in cytomegalovirus infection. TCRdb re-called the reads through MiXCR, storing one row per CDR3 protein. The data show 450,000 to 550,000 distinct CDR3 sequences, about 17% seen once. The sequenced material came from CD8+ T cells from PBMCs. The receptors come from a human donor in good health (CMV status not recorded). Some clones in this sample may be carry-over from other donors' samples. Each CDR3 is given with its conserved first and last residue. The D gene is left open where the match is weak. Expanded clones get a size class; other rows say once, few or many, or leave the size out.

clone size: few
J gene: TRBJ2-2
V gene: TRBV2
D gene: TRBD2
CDR3 DNA: TGTGCCAGCAGTGAATGGGGACTAGCGGGAATGTACACCGGGGAGCTGTTTTTT
CDR3 protein: CASSEWGLAGMYTGELFF

clone size: many
J gene: TRBJ1-1
V gene: TRBV12-3/TRBV12-4
D gene: NA
CDR3 DNA: TGTGCCAGCAGTTTAGAATACACGTTGAACACTGAAGCTTTCTTT
CDR3 protein: CASSLEYTLNTEAFF

clone size: many
J gene: TRBJ1-5
V gene: TRBV12-3/TRBV12-4
D gene: NA
CDR3 DNA: TGTGCCAGCAGTCCCCCGGGGGGCCGGCAGCCCCAGCATTTT
CDR3 protein: CASSPPGGRQPQHF

clone size: many
J gene: TRBJ1-4
V gene: TRBV20-1
D gene: NA
CDR3 DNA: TGCAGTGCTAGAGATCGGTTCAGGACAAGTAATGAAAAACTGTTTTTT
CDR3 protein: CSARDRFRTSNEKLFF

clone size: NA
J gene: TRBJ2-3
V gene: TRBV5-1
D gene: NA
CDR3 DNA: TGCGCCAGCAAGGCCGGCGGAGATACGCAGTATTTT
CDR3 protein: CASKAGGDTQYF

clone size: once
J gene: TRBJ2-7
V gene: TRBV20-1
D gene: NA
CDR3 DNA: TGCAGTGCTAAAGGACTTAGCCCACGGGAGCGGTACTTC
CDR3 protein: CSAKGLSPRERYF

clone size: few
J gene: TRBJ2-3
V gene: TRBV28
D gene: TRBD2
CDR3 DNA: TGTGCCAGCAGTATAGGGACTAGCGGGACAGATACGCAGTATTTT
CDR3 protein: CASSIGTSGTDTQYF

clone size: many
J gene: TRBJ2-3
V gene: TRBV7-6
D gene: NA
CDR3 DNA: TGTGCCAGCAGCTTGGGTCCCTTAGCGGAGCTCACAGATACGCAGTATTTT
CDR3 protein: CASSLGPLAELTDTQYF

clone size: many
J gene: TRBJ2-1
V gene: TRBV6-2/TRBV6-3
D gene: TRBD2
CDR3 DNA: TGTGCCAGCAGTTACTCGCTGAGCGGGGGTTACAATGAGCAGTTCTTC
CDR3 protein: CASSYSLSGGYNEQFF

clone size: NA
J gene: TRBJ2-7
V gene: TRBV27
D gene: NA
CDR3 DNA: TGTGCCAGCATCGGGGCCGGCTACGAGCAGTACTTC
CDR3 protein: CASIGAGYEQYF

clone size: NA
J gene: TRBJ1-2
V gene: TRBV5-5
D gene: NA
CDR3 DNA: TGTGCCAGCAGCTTCGGTTTCGGTGGCTACACCTTC
CDR3 protein: CASSFGFGGYTF

clone size: NA
J gene: TRBJ1-4
V gene: TRBV27
D gene: NA
CDR3 DNA: TGTGCCAGCAGTTTAACGATGGGAGGGGCCCCGATAACTAATGAAAAACTGTTTTTT
CDR3 protein: CASSLTMGGAPITNEKLFF

clone size: NA
J gene: TRBJ1-1
V gene: TRBV27
D gene: TRBD1
CDR3 DNA: TGTGCCAGCAGTTCTCCTTTCCAGGGGGCCACTGAAGCTTTCTTT
CDR3 protein: CASSSPFQGATEAFF

clone size: many
J gene: TRBJ2-7
V gene: TRBV28
D gene: NA
CDR3 DNA: TGTGCCAGCAGTTCGACGGATGAATACGAGCAGTACTTC
CDR3 protein: CASSSTDEYEQYF

clone size: few
J gene: TRBJ1-2
V gene: TRBV19
D gene: NA
CDR3 DNA: TGTGCCAGTAGTCGCCTAGGGGACAATCTCCTGGAGCCTGACACCTTC
CDR3 protein: CASSRLGDNLLEPDTF

clone size: many
J gene: TRBJ2-5
V gene: TRBV7-9
D gene: TRBD2
CDR3 DNA: TGTGCCAGCAGCTTATGGGGAGGGCTTCAAGAGACCCAGTACTTC
CDR3 protein: CASSLWGGLQETQYF

clone size: many
J gene: TRBJ1-6
V gene: TRBV7-8
D gene: NA
CDR3 DNA: TGTGCCAGCCGGGCGGGTAATTCACCCCTCCACTTT
CDR3 protein: CASRAGNSPLHF

clone size: many
J gene: TRBJ2-5
V gene: TRBV12-3/TRBV12-4
D gene: NA
CDR3 DNA: TGTGCCAGCACCCGAGCGGGCCAAGAGACCCAGTACTTC
CDR3 protein: CASTRAGQETQYF

clone size: NA
J gene: TRBJ1-2
V gene: TRBV27
D gene: NA
CDR3 DNA: TGTGCCAGCAGTTTCTTGACGGGCGGTGGCTACACCTTC
CDR3 protein: CASSFLTGGGYTF

clone size: NA
J gene: TRBJ2-5
V gene: TRBV3-1
D gene: NA
CDR3 DNA: TGTGCCAGCAGCCAAGATAGCCACCTGGGGGAGACCCAGTACTTC
CDR3 protein: CASSQDSHLGETQYF

clone size: many
J gene: TRBJ2-4
V gene: TRBV7-6
D gene: NA
CDR3 DNA: TGTGCCAGCAGCCCTGAAGTGGGGGGAGCCAAAAACATTCAGTACTTC
CDR3 protein: CASSPEVGGAKNIQYF

clone size: few
J gene: TRBJ1-1
V gene: TRBV5-4
D gene: NA
CDR3 DNA: TGTGCCAGCAGCTTGACGGACAAACTTGAAGCTTTCTTT
CDR3 protein: CASSLTDKLEAFF

clone size: few
J gene: TRBJ1-6
V gene: TRBV15
D gene: TRBD1
CDR3 DNA: TGTGCCACCAGCTCCCCCGGGACAGGGTCATTTTCACCCCTCCACTTT
CDR3 protein: CATSSPGTGSFSPLHF

clone size: many
J gene: TRBJ2-1
V gene: TRBV7-9
D gene: NA
CDR3 DNA: TGTGCCAGCAGCCCAATTTGGCTTAGTGACGGGGTTTCCTACAATGAGCAGTTCTTC
CDR3 protein: CASSPIWLSDGVSYNEQFF

clone size: many
J gene: TRBJ1-2
V gene: TRBV2
D gene: NA
CDR3 DNA: TGTGCCAGCAGTGAAGCGGGGGCCAGGGACCCCTATGGCTACACCTTC
CDR3 protein: CASSEAGARDPYGYTF

clone size: NA
J gene: TRBJ1-6
V gene: TRBV5-6
D gene: TRBD1
CDR3 DNA: TGTGCCAGCAGCTTGGGGACAGGGAATAATTCACCCCTCCACTTT
CDR3 protein: CASSLGTGNNSPLHF

clone size: many
J gene: TRBJ2-7
V gene: TRBV27
D gene: TRBD2
CDR3 DNA: TGTGCCAGCAGTACGGGACTAGCGGGTCTCTACGAGCAGTACTTC
CDR3 protein: CASSTGLAGLYEQYF

clone size: many
J gene: TRBJ1-1
V gene: TRBV5-4
D gene: TRBD1
CDR3 DNA: TGTGCCAGCAGCTTGGACAGGGGGCTAACTGAAGCTTTCTTT
CDR3 protein: CASSLDRGLTEAFF

clone size: few
J gene: TRBJ2-1
V gene: TRBV10-3
D gene: TRBD1
CDR3 DNA: TGTGCCATCAGGGGGACAGCGCTATACAATGAGCAGTTCTTC
CDR3 protein: CAIRGTALYNEQFF

clone size: few
J gene: TRBJ1-1
V gene: TRBV7-9
D gene: TRBD1
CDR3 DNA: TGTGCCAGCAGCTTAGCGGCGGGACAGGGGTTCTTT
CDR3 protein: CASSLAAGQGFF

clone size: many
J gene: TRBJ2-1
V gene: TRBV7-6
D gene: NA
CDR3 DNA: TGTGCCAGCAGCTCTTCACCGAGAAATGAGCAGTTCTTC
CDR3 protein: CASSSSPRNEQFF

clone size: few
J gene: TRBJ2-4
V gene: TRBV4-2
D gene: NA
CDR3 DNA: TGTGCCAGCAGCCAAGAGTTGTTAGCCAAAAACATTCAGTACTTC
CDR3 protein: CASSQELLAKNIQYF

clone size: many
J gene: TRBJ1-4
V gene: TRBV7-9
D gene: TRBD1
CDR3 DNA: TGTGCCAGCAGCCCTAGGGAGGGACAGTCAACTAATGAAAAACTGTTTTTT
CDR3 protein: CASSPREGQSTNEKLFF

clone size: many
J gene: TRBJ1-1
V gene: TRBV7-9
D gene: NA
CDR3 DNA: TGTGCCAGCAGCTTAAGTGGGGACACTGAAGCTTTCTTT
CDR3 protein: CASSLSGDTEAFF

clone size: many
J gene: TRBJ2-3
V gene: TRBV6-1
D gene: TRBD2
CDR3 DNA: TGTGCCAGCAGCGGACTAGCGGGAGGTCCGCCCACAGATACGCAGTATTTT
CDR3 protein: CASSGLAGGPPTDTQYF

clone size: many
J gene: TRBJ2-3
V gene: TRBV2
D gene: NA
CDR3 DNA: TGTGCCAGCAGTAGGTTCTTCGGGGATACGCAGTATTTT
CDR3 protein: CASSRFFGDTQYF

clone size: many
J gene: TRBJ2-1
V gene: TRBV27
D gene: NA
CDR3 DNA: TGTGCCAGCAGTTCAAGGGGGGGCGCGAAGGACAATGAGCAGTTCTTC
CDR3 protein: CASSSRGGAKDNEQFF

clone size: few
J gene: TRBJ2-3
V gene: TRBV27
D gene: NA
CDR3 DNA: TGTGCCAGCAGTTCCCTAGCGAGCACAGATACGCAGTATTTT
CDR3 protein: CASSSLASTDTQYF

clone size: many
J gene: TRBJ1-2
V gene: TRBV11-2
D gene: NA
CDR3 DNA: TGTGCCAGCAGCTCGCCGTGGACTAACTATGGCTACACCTTC
CDR3 protein: CASSSPWTNYGYTF

clone size: many
J gene: TRBJ2-3
V gene: TRBV28
D gene: NA
CDR3 DNA: TGTGCCAGCAGTTTATCGGGGACACTAGGGCCCACAGATACGCAGTATTTT
CDR3 protein: CASSLSGTLGPTDTQYF

clone size: many
J gene: TRBJ2-1
V gene: TRBV7-8
D gene: NA
CDR3 DNA: TGTGCCAGCAGTCTCAACCAGGAGGGTCTTTACAATGAGCAGTTCTTC
CDR3 protein: CASSLNQEGLYNEQFF

clone size: NA
J gene: TRBJ2-1
V gene: TRBV27
D gene: TRBD2
CDR3 DNA: TGTGCCAGCAGTCACCTCCCACTAGCGGGGGGGAGTAATGAGCAGTTCTTC
CDR3 protein: CASSHLPLAGGSNEQFF

clone size: few
J gene: TRBJ2-5
V gene: TRBV30
D gene: TRBD1
CDR3 DNA: TGTGCCTGGAGCCCGGGACAGGCAGCCCAAGAGACCCAGTACTTC
CDR3 protein: CAWSPGQAAQETQYF

clone size: many
J gene: TRBJ2-7
V gene: TRBV12-3/TRBV12-4
D gene: TRBD2
CDR3 DNA: TGTGCCAGCAGTTCCGATGTTATTAGCGGGAGAACCTACGAGCAGTACTTC
CDR3 protein: CASSSDVISGRTYEQYF

clone size: many
J gene: TRBJ2-7
V gene: TRBV11-2
D gene: TRBD2
CDR3 DNA: TGTGCCAGCAGCTCGCGGGACTATAGCTCCTACGAGCAGTACTTC
CDR3 protein: CASSSRDYSSYEQYF

clone size: many
J gene: TRBJ1-1
V gene: TRBV6-1
D gene: NA
CDR3 DNA: TGTGCCAGCAGTGAAGTACGTAGGGCCCCTGAAGCTTTCTTT
CDR3 protein: CASSEVRRAPEAFF